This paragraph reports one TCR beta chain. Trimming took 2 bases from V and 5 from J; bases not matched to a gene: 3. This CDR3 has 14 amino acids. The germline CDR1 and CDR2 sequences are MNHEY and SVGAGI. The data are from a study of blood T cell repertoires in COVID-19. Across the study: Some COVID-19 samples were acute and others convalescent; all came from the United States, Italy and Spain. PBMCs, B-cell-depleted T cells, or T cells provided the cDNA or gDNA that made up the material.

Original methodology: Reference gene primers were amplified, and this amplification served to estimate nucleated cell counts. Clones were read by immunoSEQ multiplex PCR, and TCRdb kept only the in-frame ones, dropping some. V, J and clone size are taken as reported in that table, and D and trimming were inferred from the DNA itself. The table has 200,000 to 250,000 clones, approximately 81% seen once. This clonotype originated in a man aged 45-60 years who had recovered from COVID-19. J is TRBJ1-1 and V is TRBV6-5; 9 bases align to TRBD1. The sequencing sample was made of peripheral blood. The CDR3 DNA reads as TGTGCCAGCAGTTACGGGACAGGGATAACTGAAGCTTTCTTT. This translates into CASSYGTGITEAFF.